This T cell receptor (beta chain) was identified in a study of PD-1 blockade in classical Hodgkin lymphoma. Trimming removed 5 bases from V and 4 bases from J; junction bases left unmatched: 3. The CDR3 has 14 amino acids. Germline-derived CDR1 and CDR2 are MNHNY and SVGAGI (reference sequence). Using immunoSEQ multiplex PCR, the repertoire was profiled, and TCRdb retains in-frame clones only, with some absent. The sample carries 10,000 to 15,000 clones, around 84% recorded once. Relapses following autologous stem cell transplantation were seen in all patients, with brentuximab vedotin exposure varying.

The clonotype comes from a human donor with classical Hodgkin lymphoma. The chain is built from TRBV6-6 and TRBJ2-1; 9 bases are a match to TRBD1. The sequencing here drew on peripheral blood mononuclear cells (PBMCs), taken at baseline. CDR3 sequence (DNA): TGTGCCAGCAGTACCGGGACAGGGTACAATGAGCAGTTCTTC. Translating it yields CASSTGTGYNEQFF.